This T cell receptor beta chain was identified during a study of blood T cell repertoires in COVID-19. Study in general: Both acute and convalescent COVID-19 samples were obtained from the United States, Italy and Spain.

The CDR3 has 18 residues. V shed 0 bases, J shed 0 bases, and the junction held 3 bases outside the gene matches. Germline CDR1 reads LGHNA; CDR2 reads YSLEER. Original handling: From reference gene primer amplification, estimates of nucleated cell counts were derived. TCRdb keeps only in-frame clones here, not all; method: immunoSEQ multiplex PCR. V and J calls and clone size are given by that table; D and trimming were obtained from the DNA. The sample has roughly 200,000 clones, around 82% seen once. The sample consisted of peripheral blood. The receptor comes from a man aged 40-49 years with active or convalescent COVID-19. The rearrangement links TRBV4-3 to TRBJ1-3; 12 bases match TRBD1. CDR3 sequence (DNA): TGCGCCAGCAGCCAAGATTGGGGACAGGGGGCCTCTGGAAACACCATATATTTT. Encoded protein: CASSQDWGQGASGNTIYF.